The sequence of this TCR beta chain was determined in a study of CD8 T cells in ankylosing spondylitis. Study conclusions and caveats: Disease-linked clones reportedly concentrated significantly in matched ankylosing spondylitis synovial fluid. Ankylosing spondylitis blood seemed to carry a telltale TCR beta motif made of several highly homologous variants. Reactive arthritis synovial fluid and blood were previously reported to contain some motif variants.

Looked up from germline, CDR1 is SGDLS and CDR2 is YYNGEE. V lost 4 bases and J lost 6, with 15 bases in between. The length of the CDR3 is 14 residues. This clonotype was picked up many times. Its antigen is not known. Libraries of TCR beta came from quantitative 5'-RACE with molecular barcodes. TCRdb re-analysed the 5' RACE reads in MiXCR, keeping a single row per CDR3 protein. The sample carries about 300,000 distinct CDR3 sequences, around 10% recorded once. This clonotype was sampled from a female donor with ankylosing spondylitis or in good health (not recorded which). Material: blood, either unsorted or a sorted T cell fraction (not recorded which). The chain employs TRBV9 and TRBJ2-3, with TRBD2 as a possible D gene (5 bases). CDR3 residues: CASSLTPREDTQYF. CDR3 coding DNA: TGTGCCAGCAGCTTAACCCCAAGGGAGGATACGCAGTATTTT.